A single sample gave rise to the 24 T cell receptor beta chains below, sequenced in a study of cytomegalovirus exposure and HLA in healthy donors. Clones were read by immunoSEQ multiplex PCR, and TCRdb kept only the in-frame ones, dropping some. The table lists about 110,000 clones, roughly 90% of them singletons. Specimen: PBMCs. The origin of the receptors is a woman aged 25 to 39 in good health and CMV-seropositive.

The chain has TRBV2 and TRBJ2-7; TRBD2 aligns across 8 bases. Losses at the gene ends were 6 bases for V and 0 bases for J; bases not matched to a gene: 4. CDR1 SNHLY and CDR2 FYNNEI come from the germline V gene. The CDR3 is 14 residues long. The CDR3 is CASRVAGSSYEQYF. In nucleotides, the CDR3 is TGTGCCAGCAGAGTAGCGGGGAGCTCCTACGAGCAGTACTTC.

Here the CDR3 DNA reads TGCGCCAGCAGCCCGGCCCCTGGACTGGACAATGAGCAGTTCTTC. Its translation is CASSPAPGLDNEQFF. The J gene is TRBJ2-1, the V gene TRBV5-1, with D perhaps TRBD2 (5 bases). The germline V and J ends were trimmed by 4 bases and 5 bases, with 16 bases remaining between them. This CDR3 has 15 residues. Germline CDR1 SGHRS, CDR2 YFSETQ.

The rearrangement links TRBV20-1 to TRBJ2-5, with no clear D. Germline V CDR1 and CDR2: DFQATT, SNEGSKA (reference sequence). The CDR3 loop spans 11 amino acids. Between the trimmed V and J ends, which lost 2 bases and 2 bases, there was a span of 3 bases. CDR3 sequence reads: CSARPQETQYF. The CDR3 region has the DNA TGCAGTGCTAGACCTCAAGAGACCCAGTACTTC.

In this sample, this clone turned up once. An end of the junction does not agree with germline; a read error may underlie this. The gene calls are TRBV5-1 and TRBJ1-2; D is uncertain. Germline lookup yields CDR1 SGHRS and CDR2 YFSETQ. This CDR3 region has 14 residues. In nucleotides, the CDR3 is TGCGCCAGCAGCTTTTCCCCGTCACTCTATGACTACACCTTC. This encodes CASSFSPSLYDYTF.

J is TRBJ2-7 and V is TRBV7-6; TRBD2 might be the D (5 bases). Germline CDR1 and CDR2: SGHVS and FNYEAQ. The CDR3 length is 19 residues. V lost 1 base and J 6 bases, leaving 28 bases between the germline ends. For the CDR3, the DNA is TGTGCCAGCAGCTTAGTGGTGCCCGCGGGCAGTCTTCAGGCTGGCGAGCAGTACTTC. Its translation is CASSLVVPAGSLQAGEQYF.

Concerning this clone itself: Other DNA sequences within the sample encode an identical CDR3. The V call is TRBV14, the J call TRBJ2-1, with no clear D. Trimming removed 3 bases from V and 5 bases from J, with 2 bases in between. The germline V gene encodes CDR1 SGHDN and CDR2 FVKESK. The CDR3 sequence is 11 residues long. The CDR3 loop is CASSHNNEQFF. Here the CDR3 DNA reads TGTGCCAGCAGCCATAACAATGAGCAGTTCTTC.

The gene calls are TRBV7-2 and TRBJ2-1, with 11 bases lining up with TRBD2. Germline trimming cut 1 base from V and 9 bases from J; bases unmatched to any gene: 2. CDR1 is SGHTA, CDR2 FQGNSA, per germline. This CDR3 is 14 amino acids long. The CDR3 loop reads CASSLVLAGGEQFF. The CDR3 DNA reads TGTGCCAGCAGCTTAGTCCTAGCGGGGGGTGAGCAGTTCTTC.

This chain joins TRBV13 and TRBJ2-2; tentative D call: TRBD1 (5 bases). V lost 2 bases and J 6 bases, leaving 10 bases between the germline ends. The CDR3 has 14 amino acids. Germline values: CDR1 PRHDT, CDR2 FYEKMQ (reference sequence). CDR3 nucleotides: TGTGCCAGCAGCTTAATAGGGGTCCCCGGGGAGCTGTTTTTT. This codes for CASSLIGVPGELFF.

The CDR3, as DNA: TGTGCCAGCAGCTTAGGCCCGACAGGGGTGGATTCACCCCTCCACTTT. Amino acid sequence: CASSLGPTGVDSPLHF. V and J are TRBV11-2 and TRBJ1-6; 8 bases are a match to TRBD1. V lost 1 base, J lost 8 bases, and 7 bases stayed unmatched. Looked up from germline, CDR1 is SGHAT and CDR2 is FQNNGV. The CDR3 has 16 residues.

This chain links TRBV6-1 with TRBJ2-7; tentatively, D is TRBD2 (5 bases). V lost 3 bases to trimming and J lost 7 bases, with 7 bases between them. The CDR3 loop spans 11 amino acids. CDR1 and CDR2 (germline): MNHNS, SASEGT. This chain's CDR3 is CASSDRREQYF. In DNA, the CDR3 is TGTGCCAGCAGTGATAGGAGGGAGCAGTACTTC.

In DNA, the CDR3 is TGTGCCAGCAGCCGACAGGGGGCGGAGGGCTACACCTTC. Translation: CASSRQGAEGYTF. The V and J genes are TRBV2 and TRBJ1-2; 10 bases line up with TRBD1. The CDR3 runs to 13 residues. V lost 6 bases and J lost 8; bases outside the gene matches: 6. CDR1 and CDR2 (germline): SNHLY, FYNNEI.

The chain has TRBV9 and TRBJ2-1; 9 positions agree with TRBD2. There are 16 residues in the CDR3. V lost 2 bases and J lost 6; bases outside the gene matches: 9. The V gene's germline CDR1 is SGDLS and CDR2 YYNGEE. The CDR3 reads CASSVALAGNTNEQFF. Here the CDR3 DNA reads TGTGCCAGCAGCGTGGCGCTAGCGGGAAACACCAATGAGCAGTTCTTC.

The chain combines TRBV29-1 with TRBJ2-6; 8 bases fit TRBD1. V shed 0 bases and J 3 bases; nucleotides not matched to a gene: 7. Looked up from germline, CDR1 is SQVTM and CDR2 is ANQGSEA. The CDR3 has 17 residues. The CDR3 DNA reads as TGCAGCGTTGAAGATAGGGCAGGGGGCCGTGGGGCCAACGTCCTGACTTTC. It translates to CSVEDRAGGRGANVLTF.

This clone was observed once. This rearrangement joins TRBV2 to TRBJ1-2; possible D gene TRBD1, 5 bases. Germline lookup yields CDR1 SNHLY and CDR2 FYNNEI. This CDR3 spans 13 amino acids. V shed 7 bases and J shed 4 bases, with 13 bases lying between them. CDR3 DNA sequence: TGTGCCAGCATAGTAGACCAGGGCTATGGCTACACCTTC. It is translated as CASIVDQGYGYTF.

The genes are TRBV5-4 and TRBJ2-7; TRBD2 is a possible D gene (5 bases). Per germline, CDR1 SGHNT and CDR2 YYREEE (reference sequence). The CDR3 has 14 residues. Trimming took 5 bases from V and 4 from J, leaving 16 bases between them. CDR3: CASRPEGPPYEQYF. The CDR3, as DNA: TGTGCCAGCAGGCCCGAGGGCCCCCCTTACGAGCAGTACTTC.

J is TRBJ2-1 and V is TRBV29-1; D might be TRBD2 (6 bases). V was clipped by 5 bases and J by 14 bases, with 16 bases between them. CDR1 and CDR2 from the germline V gene are SQVTM and ANQGSEA. The CDR3 covers 11 residues. The chain's CDR3 is CSVFGGLEEFF. The DNA for the CDR3 is TGCAGCGTTTTCGGGGGACTCGAGGAGTTCTTC.

Only one count was recorded for this clone. The chain recombines TRBV7-3 with TRBJ2-3, with a possible D match to TRBD2 (6 bases). The CDR3 runs to 16 residues. Germline V gene data show CDR1 as SGHTA and CDR2 as FQGTGA. Trimming removed 1 base from V and 0 bases from J, with 11 bases in between. CDR3: CASSLRPGVSTDTQYF. The CDR3 DNA is TGTGCCAGCAGCTTAAGACCGGGAGTAAGCACAGATACGCAGTATTTT.

In this sample, this clone turned up once. This sequence joins TRBV9 and TRBJ1-1; 9 bases are a match to TRBD1. There are 14 residues in the CDR3. The germline gives CDR1 SGDLS, CDR2 YYNGEE. The V gene end was trimmed by 4 bases and the J gene end by 7 bases; junction bases not matched to a gene: 8. CDR3 in amino acids: CASSYGPGQGEAFF. CDR3 DNA sequence: TGTGCCAGCAGCTATGGACCGGGACAGGGTGAAGCTTTCTTT.

This chain links TRBV27 with TRBJ2-5; D may be TRBD2 (6 bases). Trimming stripped 1 base from V and 2 bases from J, with 17 bases between. CDR1 and CDR2 from the germline V gene are MNHEY and SMNVEV (reference sequence). The CDR3 contains 17 residues. As DNA, the CDR3 is TGTGCCAGCAGTTTATGGGGCAGCGGGTTACCTCAAGAGACCCAGTACTTC. Amino acid sequence: CASSLWGSGLPQETQYF.

The chain joins TRBV20-1 to TRBJ2-7, with 10 bases fitting TRBD2. Germline CDR1 and CDR2: DFQATT and SNEGSKA (reference sequence). Trimming removed 6 bases from V and 7 bases from J; junction bases left unmatched: 3. The CDR3 runs to 11 residues. Written as DNA, the CDR3 is TGCAGTGCCAGCGGGAGGGGGGAGCAGTACTTC. It translates to CSASGRGEQYF.

The V gene is TRBV30, the J gene TRBJ2-5; D might be TRBD2 (6 bases). V was trimmed by 8 bases and J by 0 bases, leaving 13 bases between them. Germline CDR1 and CDR2: GTSNPN and SVGIG (reference sequence). The CDR3 length is 13 residues. In DNA, the CDR3 is TGTGCCCGATCCGGGGGAGACCAAGAGACCCAGTACTTC. Amino acids: CARSGGDQETQYF. The whole variable domain, filled in from reference TRBV30 and TRBJ2-5, reads SQTIHQWPATLVQPVGSPLSLECTVEGTSNPNLYWYRQAAGRGLQLLFYSVGIGQISSEVPQNLSASRPQDRQFILSSKKLLLSDSGFYLCARSGGDQETQYFGPGTRLLVL.

The chain couples TRBV5-1 to TRBJ2-5, with 12 bases fitting TRBD2. This CDR3 has 14 amino acids. V lost 4 bases and J lost 5; bases outside the gene matches: 3. Per germline, CDR1 SGHRS and CDR2 YFSETQ. As DNA, the CDR3 is TGCGCCAGCAGCCCTAGCGGGGGGGCTGAGACCCAGTACTTC. Translation: CASSPSGGAETQYF.

Notes on this clone: In the same sample, other DNA sequences code for this CDR3. The chain joins TRBV9 to TRBJ2-1; 7 bases are a match to TRBD2. The CDR3 covers 15 residues. The germline V gene has CDR1 SGDLS and CDR2 YYNGEE. With 4 bases clipped from V and 0 bases from J, the junction kept 4 bases outside the gene matches. The CDR3: CASSPSGSSYNEQFF. As DNA, the CDR3 is TGTGCCAGCAGCCCTAGCGGATCCTCCTACAATGAGCAGTTCTTC. Variable domain in full (rest from reference TRBV9 and TRBJ2-1): DSGVTQTPKHLITATGQRVTLRCSPRSGDLSVYWYQQSLDQGLQFLIQYYNGEERAKGNILERFSAQQFPDLHSELNLSSLELGDSALYFCASSPSGSSYNEQFFGPGTRLTVL.

The chain recombines TRBV7-6 with TRBJ2-7; 12 positions match TRBD2. With 4 bases clipped from V and 2 bases from J, the junction kept 3 bases outside the gene matches. CDR1 and CDR2 (germline): SGHVS, FNYEAQ. The CDR3 spans 15 residues. The CDR3, as DNA: TGTGCCAGCAGCTCCCGGACTAGCGGGGCCTACGAGCAGTACTTC. Protein sequence: CASSSRTSGAYEQYF.